Sequencing of this T cell receptor (beta chain) was carried out in a study of T cells after yellow fever vaccination. Study details: Libraries from low-cell-number fractions were prepared with the SMART-Seq v4 Ultra Low Input RNA kit.

Germline loops: CDR1 LGHDT, CDR2 YNNKEL (reference sequence). This CDR3 spans 15 amino acids. The V and J ends lost 2 bases and 0 bases respectively, with 8 bases between them. As TCR cDNA was made by 5'RACE template switching, a universal primer site and UMIs were added. MiXCR, run by TCRdb on the 5' RACE reads, gives a single entry per CDR3 protein. Found here are approximately 350,000 distinct CDR3 sequences, under 14% of them singletons; the top ten hold roughly 18%. This clonotype was sampled from a man aged 18 to 35 who received the YFV17D yellow fever vaccine. The V gene is TRBV3-1, the J gene TRBJ1-3; D uncertain. The material was PBMCs, obtained on the day of the first yellow fever vaccination. The CDR3 sequence: CASSQPRGSGNTIYF. In nucleotides, the CDR3 is TGTGCCAGCAGCCAACCCCGGGGCTCTGGAAACACCATATATTTT. Complete variable domain (other parts from reference TRBV3-1 and TRBJ1-3): DTAVSQTPKYLVTQMGNDKSIKCEQNLGHDTMYWYKQDSKKFLKIMFSYNNKELIINETVPNRFSPKSPDKAHLNLHINSLELGDSAVYFCASSQPRGSGNTIYFGEGSWLTVV.